The subject of this entry is one T cell receptor beta chain. The source of the sample is a study of blood T cell repertoires in COVID-19. Study background: Sources were T cells, B-cell-depleted T cells, or PBMCs; the material itself was cDNA or gDNA.

Repertoires were generated with immunoSEQ multiplex PCR, while TCRdb's copy carries only in-frame clones and drops some. Among hundreds of thousands of clones listed, approximately 86% were seen once. The sequence derives from a man between 70 and 80 years old with acute or convalescent COVID-19. The sequencing input was peripheral blood.

For the CDR3, the DNA is TGTGCCAGCAGCTTCGCGTGGGGCTCCAGCACAGATACGCAGTATTTT. Its protein product is CASSFAWGSSTDTQYF. The J gene is TRBJ2-3, the V gene TRBV5-6; D might be TRBD1 (5 bases). Germline values: CDR1 SGHDT, CDR2 YYEEEE. V was trimmed by 2 bases and J by 0 bases, leaving 13 bases between them. The CDR3 has 16 residues.